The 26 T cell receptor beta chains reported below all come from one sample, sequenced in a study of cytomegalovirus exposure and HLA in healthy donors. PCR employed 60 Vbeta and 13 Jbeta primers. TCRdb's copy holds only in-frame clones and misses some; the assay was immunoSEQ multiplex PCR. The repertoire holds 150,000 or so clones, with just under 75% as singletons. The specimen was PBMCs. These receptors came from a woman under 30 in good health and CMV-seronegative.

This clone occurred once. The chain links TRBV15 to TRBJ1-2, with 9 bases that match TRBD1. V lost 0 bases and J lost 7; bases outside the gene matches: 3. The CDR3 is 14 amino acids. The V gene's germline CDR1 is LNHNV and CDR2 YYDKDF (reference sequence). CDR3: CATSRDGTGSGYTF. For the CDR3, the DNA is TGTGCCACCAGCAGAGATGGGACAGGGAGTGGCTACACCTTC.

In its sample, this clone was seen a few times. CDR3: CASSKGLMGGEQYF. The CDR3 coding sequence is TGTGCCAGCAGTAAGGGTCTAATGGGGGGGGAGCAGTACTTC. V is TRBV6-6 and J is TRBJ2-7; 7 nucleotides align to TRBD2. This CDR3 is 14 amino acids long. Germline V gene data show CDR1 as MNHNY and CDR2 as SVGAGI (reference sequence). Trimming cost V 5 bases and J 7 bases; bases outside gene matches: 11.

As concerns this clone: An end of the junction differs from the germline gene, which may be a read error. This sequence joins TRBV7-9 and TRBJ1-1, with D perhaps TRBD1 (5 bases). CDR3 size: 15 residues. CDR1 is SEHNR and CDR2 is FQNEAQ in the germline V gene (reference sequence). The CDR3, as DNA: TGTTCCAGCAGCCCTGTGGGGGGGGGACTCACTGAAGCTTTCTTT. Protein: CSSSPVGGGLTEAFF.

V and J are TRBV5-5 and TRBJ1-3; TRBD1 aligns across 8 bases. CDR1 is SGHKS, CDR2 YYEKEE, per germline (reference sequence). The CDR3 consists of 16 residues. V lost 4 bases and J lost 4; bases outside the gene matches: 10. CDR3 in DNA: TGTGCCAGCAGCGGAAAGGGGCAGGGGGCCGGAAACACCATATATTTT. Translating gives CASSGKGQGAGNTIYF. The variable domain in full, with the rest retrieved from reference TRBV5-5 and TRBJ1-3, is DAGVTQSPTHLIKTRGQQVTLRCSPISGHKSVSWYQQVLGQGPQFIFQYYEKEERGRGNFPDRFSARQFPNYSSELNVNALLLGDSALYLCASSGKGQGAGNTIYFGEGSWLTVV.

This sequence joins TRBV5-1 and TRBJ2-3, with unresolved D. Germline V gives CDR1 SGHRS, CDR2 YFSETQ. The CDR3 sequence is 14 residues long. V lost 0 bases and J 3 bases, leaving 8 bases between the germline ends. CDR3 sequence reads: CASSLGAETDTQYF. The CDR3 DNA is TGCGCCAGCAGCTTGGGGGCCGAGACAGATACGCAGTATTTT.

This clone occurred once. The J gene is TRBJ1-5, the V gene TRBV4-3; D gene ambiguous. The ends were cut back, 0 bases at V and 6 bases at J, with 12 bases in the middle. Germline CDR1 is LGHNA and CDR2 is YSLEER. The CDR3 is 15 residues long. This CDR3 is CASSQDRSGRQPQHF. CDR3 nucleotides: TGCGCCAGCAGCCAAGATCGGTCAGGCCGTCAGCCCCAGCATTTT.

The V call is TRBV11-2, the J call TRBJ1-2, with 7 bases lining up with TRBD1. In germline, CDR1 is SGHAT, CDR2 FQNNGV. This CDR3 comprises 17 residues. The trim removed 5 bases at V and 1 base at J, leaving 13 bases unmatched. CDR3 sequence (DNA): TGTGCCAGCAGCAAGACAGCGGAACAGGGGCTTAACTATGGCTACACCTTC. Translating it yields CASSKTAEQGLNYGYTF.

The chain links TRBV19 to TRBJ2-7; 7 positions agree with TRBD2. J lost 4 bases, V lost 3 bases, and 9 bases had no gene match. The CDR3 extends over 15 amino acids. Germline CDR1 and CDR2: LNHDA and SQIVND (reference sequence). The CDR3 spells CASSISGGVSYEQYV. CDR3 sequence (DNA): TGTGCCAGTAGTATTTCGGGGGGAGTCTCTTACGAGCAGTACGTC.

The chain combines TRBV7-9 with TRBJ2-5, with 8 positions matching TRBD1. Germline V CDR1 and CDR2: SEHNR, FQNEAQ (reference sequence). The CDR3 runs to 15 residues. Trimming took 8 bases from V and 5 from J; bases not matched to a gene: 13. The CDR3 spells CASLPLDRAGETQYF. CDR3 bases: TGTGCCAGCCTCCCGCTGGACAGGGCCGGGGAGACCCAGTACTTC.

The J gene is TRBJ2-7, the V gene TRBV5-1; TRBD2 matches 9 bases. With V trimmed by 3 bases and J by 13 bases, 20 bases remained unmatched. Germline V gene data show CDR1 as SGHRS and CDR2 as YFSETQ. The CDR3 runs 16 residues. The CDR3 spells CASSSSGGTSSSKIYF. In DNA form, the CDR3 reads TGCGCCAGCAGCTCCTCAGGAGGGACTAGCTCATCTAAAATATACTTC.

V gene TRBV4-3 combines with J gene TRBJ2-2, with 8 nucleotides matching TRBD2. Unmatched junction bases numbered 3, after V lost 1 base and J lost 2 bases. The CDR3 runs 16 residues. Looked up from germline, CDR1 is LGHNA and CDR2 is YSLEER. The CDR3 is CASSQAGGINTGELFF. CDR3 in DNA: TGCGCCAGCAGCCAAGCGGGGGGGATTAACACCGGGGAGCTGTTTTTT.

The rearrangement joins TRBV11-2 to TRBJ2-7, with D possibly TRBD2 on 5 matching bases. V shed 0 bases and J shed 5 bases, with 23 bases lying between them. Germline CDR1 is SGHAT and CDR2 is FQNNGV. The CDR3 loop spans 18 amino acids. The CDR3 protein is CASSLEGRGSRRWNEQYV. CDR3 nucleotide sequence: TGTGCCAGCAGCTTAGAAGGGAGAGGGAGCAGAAGGTGGAACGAGCAGTACGTC.

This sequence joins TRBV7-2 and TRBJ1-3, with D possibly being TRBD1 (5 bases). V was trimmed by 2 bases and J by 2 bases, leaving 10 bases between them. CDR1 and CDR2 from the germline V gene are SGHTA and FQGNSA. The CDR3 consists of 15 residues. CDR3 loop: CASSLSWGPGNTIYF. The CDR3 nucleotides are TGTGCCAGCAGCTTATCCTGGGGCCCTGGAAACACCATATATTTT.

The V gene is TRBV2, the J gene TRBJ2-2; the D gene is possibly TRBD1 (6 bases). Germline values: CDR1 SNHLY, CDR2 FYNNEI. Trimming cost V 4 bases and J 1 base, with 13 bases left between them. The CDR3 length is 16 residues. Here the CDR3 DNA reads TGTGCCAGCAGTGCCAGAACAGGGAGGAACACCGGGGAGCTGTTTTTT. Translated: CASSARTGRNTGELFF.

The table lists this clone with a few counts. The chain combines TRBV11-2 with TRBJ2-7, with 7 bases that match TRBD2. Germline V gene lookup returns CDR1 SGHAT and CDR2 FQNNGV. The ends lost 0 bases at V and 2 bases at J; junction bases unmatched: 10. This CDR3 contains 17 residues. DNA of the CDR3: TGTGCCAGCAGCTTAGATCATCAGACTAGCCGACCCTACGAGCAGTACTTC. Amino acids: CASSLDHQTSRPYEQYF.

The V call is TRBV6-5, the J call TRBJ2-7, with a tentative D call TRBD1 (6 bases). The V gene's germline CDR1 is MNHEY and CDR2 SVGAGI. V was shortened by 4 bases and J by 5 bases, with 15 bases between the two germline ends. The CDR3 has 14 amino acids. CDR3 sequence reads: CASSFRHRVHEQYF. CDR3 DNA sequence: TGTGCCAGCAGTTTTCGCCACAGGGTCCACGAGCAGTACTTC.

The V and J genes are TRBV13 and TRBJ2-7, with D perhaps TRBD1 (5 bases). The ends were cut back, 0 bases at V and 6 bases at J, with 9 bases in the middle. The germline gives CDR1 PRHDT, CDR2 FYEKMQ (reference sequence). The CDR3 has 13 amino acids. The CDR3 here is CASSLGGVGEQYF. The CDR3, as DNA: TGTGCCAGCAGCTTAGGAGGGGTCGGCGAGCAGTACTTC.

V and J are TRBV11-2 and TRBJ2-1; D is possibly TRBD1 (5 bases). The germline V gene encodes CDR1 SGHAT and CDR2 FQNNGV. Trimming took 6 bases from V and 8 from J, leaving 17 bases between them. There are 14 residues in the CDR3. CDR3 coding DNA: TGTGCCAGCAGTCTATCTCCAGGGCGCCATGAGCAGTTCTTC. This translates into CASSLSPGRHEQFF.

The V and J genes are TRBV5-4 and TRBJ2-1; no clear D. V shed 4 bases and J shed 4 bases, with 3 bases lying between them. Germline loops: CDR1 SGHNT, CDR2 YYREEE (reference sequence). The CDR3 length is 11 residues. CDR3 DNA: TGTGCCAGCAGCCTTTACAATGAGCAGTTCTTC. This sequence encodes CASSLYNEQFF. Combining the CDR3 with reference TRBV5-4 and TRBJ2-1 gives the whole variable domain ETGVTQSPTHLIKTRGQQVTLRCSSQSGHNTVSWYQQALGQGPQFIFQYYREEENGRGNFPPRFSGLQFPNYSSELNVNALELDDSALYLCASSLYNEQFFGPGTRLTVL.

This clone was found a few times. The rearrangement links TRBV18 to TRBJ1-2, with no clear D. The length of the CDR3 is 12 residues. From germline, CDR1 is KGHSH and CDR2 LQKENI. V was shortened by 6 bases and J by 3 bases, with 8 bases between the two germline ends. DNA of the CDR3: TGTGCCAGCTCTGGGAGTGACTATGGCTACACCTTC. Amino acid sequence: CASSGSDYGYTF.

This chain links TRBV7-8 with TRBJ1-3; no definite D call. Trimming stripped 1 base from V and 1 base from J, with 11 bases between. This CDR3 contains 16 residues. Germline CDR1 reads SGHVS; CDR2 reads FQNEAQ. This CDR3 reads CASSLDSSASGNTIYF. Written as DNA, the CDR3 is TGTGCCAGCAGCTTAGACTCCTCTGCTTCTGGAAACACCATATATTTT. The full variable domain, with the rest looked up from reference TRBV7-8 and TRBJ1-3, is GAGVSQSPRYKVAKRGQDVALRCDPISGHVSLFWYQQALGQGPEFLTYFQNEAQLDKSGLPSDRFFAERPEGSVSTLKIQRTQQEDSAVYLCASSLDSSASGNTIYFGEGSWLTVV.

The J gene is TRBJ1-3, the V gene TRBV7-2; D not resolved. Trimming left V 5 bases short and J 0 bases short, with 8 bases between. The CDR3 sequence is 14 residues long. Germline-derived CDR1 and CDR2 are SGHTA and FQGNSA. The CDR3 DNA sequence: TGTGCCAGCAGCCAATTGAGCTCTGGAAACACCATATATTTT. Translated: CASSQLSSGNTIYF.

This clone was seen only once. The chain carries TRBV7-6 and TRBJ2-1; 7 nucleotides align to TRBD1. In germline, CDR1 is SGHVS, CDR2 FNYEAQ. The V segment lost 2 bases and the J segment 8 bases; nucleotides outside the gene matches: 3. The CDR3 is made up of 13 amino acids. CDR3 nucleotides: TGTGCCAGCAGCTTAAACAGGGGATATGAGCAGTTCTTC. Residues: CASSLNRGYEQFF.

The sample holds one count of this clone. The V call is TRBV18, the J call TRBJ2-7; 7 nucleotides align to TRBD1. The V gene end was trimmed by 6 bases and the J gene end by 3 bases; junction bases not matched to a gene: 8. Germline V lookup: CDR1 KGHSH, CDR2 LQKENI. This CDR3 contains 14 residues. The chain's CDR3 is CASSPGTELYEQYV. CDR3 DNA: TGTGCCAGCTCGCCCGGGACAGAGCTCTACGAGCAGTACGTC.

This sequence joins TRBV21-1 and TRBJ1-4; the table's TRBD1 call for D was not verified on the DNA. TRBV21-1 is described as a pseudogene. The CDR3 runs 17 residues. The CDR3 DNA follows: TGTGCCAGCAGCAATACCTCACGGGACATCGGAGATGAAAAACTGTTTTTT. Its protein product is CASSNTSRDIGDEKLFF.

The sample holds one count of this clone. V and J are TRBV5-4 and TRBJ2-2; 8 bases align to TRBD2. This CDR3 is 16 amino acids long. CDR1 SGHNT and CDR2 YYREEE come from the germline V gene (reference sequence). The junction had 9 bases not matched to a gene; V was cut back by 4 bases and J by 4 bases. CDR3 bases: TGTGCCAGCAGCCCCGCCGGGACTAGGAGCACCGGGGAGCTGTTTTTT. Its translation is CASSPAGTRSTGELFF.